Shown below are 14 T cell receptor beta chains from a single sample sequenced in a study of control samples from healthy donors and cancer patients. Assay used: immunoSEQ multiplex PCR; TCRdb lists only in-frame clones, some missing. This sample has roughly 200,000 clones, with just under 95% found just once. Material: blood. Every receptor here comes from a man aged 50 or older in good health.

The rearrangement uses TRBV5-1 and TRBJ1-5; D remains unclear. This CDR3 region has 13 residues. Trimming took off 7 bases at V and 7 bases at J, with 15 bases between the two ends. Germline lookup yields CDR1 SGHRS and CDR2 YFSETQ. CDR3 sequence: CASRSETGQPQHF. In DNA, the CDR3 is TGCGCCAGCCGGTCCGAGACGGGACAGCCCCAGCATTTT.

This sequence joins TRBV28 and TRBJ1-2; 7 positions match TRBD1. Germline-derived CDR1 and CDR2 are MDHEN and SYDVKM. V lost 8 bases to trimming and J lost 3 bases; unmatched junction nucleotides: 6. The length of the CDR3 is 13 residues. In DNA form, the CDR3 reads TGTGCCAGCGGAAGGGGGCAGGACTATGGCTACACCTTC. Its translation is CASGRGQDYGYTF.

The chain uses TRBV7-2 and TRBJ1-5; 7 positions match TRBD1. The CDR3 totals 16 residues. The trim removed 4 bases at V and 0 bases at J, leaving 6 bases unmatched. Germline V gene lookup returns CDR1 SGHTA and CDR2 FQGNSA. CDR3 sequence (DNA): TGTGCCAGCAGCTCCACCGACAGGGTTAGCAATCAGCCCCAGCATTTT. Translated, it gives CASSSTDRVSNQPQHF.

The V and J genes are TRBV4-1 and TRBJ1-2; 7 nucleotides agree with TRBD1. After removal of 3 bases from V and 4 bases from J, the junction contained 8 bases not matched to a gene. The CDR3 has 15 amino acids. Germline V gene data show CDR1 as MGHRA and CDR2 as YSYEKL. The CDR3 nucleotides read TGCGCCAGCAGCCAGGAAGGGACAGCCGGCTATGGCTACACCTTC. Translation: CASSQEGTAGYGYTF.

A remark on this clone: Compared with germline, one end of the junction differs, possibly owing to a read error. This chain connects TRBV5-1 to TRBJ1-2; a weak D match, TRBD1 (6 bases). The CDR3 sequence is 17 residues long. Germline CDR1 reads SGHRS; CDR2 reads YFSETQ. The DNA of the CDR3 is TGCGCCACCAGCCCGGGGGGGGGCAGCCCCATGTACTATGGCTACACCTTC. This translates into CATSPGGGSPMYYGYTF.

The V gene is TRBV11-2, the J gene TRBJ2-1, with 9 bases fitting TRBD2. Germline V gene lookup returns CDR1 SGHAT and CDR2 FQNNGV. The CDR3 covers 15 residues. V lost 3 bases to trimming and J lost 6 bases; unmatched junction nucleotides: 6. The CDR3 spells CASSFSGGRFNEQFF. In DNA form, the CDR3 reads TGTGCCAGCAGCTTCAGCGGGGGGCGATTCAATGAGCAGTTCTTC. Full variable domain (outside the CDR3, taken from reference TRBV11-2 and TRBJ2-1): EAGVAQSPRYKIIEKRQSVAFWCNPISGHATLYWYQQILGQGPKLLIQFQNNGVVDDSQLPKDRFSAERLKGVDSTLKIQPAKLEDSAVYLCASSFSGGRFNEQFFGPGTRLTVL.

This chain uses TRBV19 with TRBJ2-7; D unclear. The V gene lost 5 bases and the J gene lost 0 bases, with 11 bases spanning the gap. The CDR3 covers 14 residues. CDR1 and CDR2 (germline): LNHDA, SQIVND (reference sequence). The CDR3, as DNA: TGTGCCAGTAGTGCAAACATATACTCCTACGAGCAGTACTTC. Its translation is CASSANIYSYEQYF.

V and J are TRBV28 and TRBJ1-3; D possibly corresponds to TRBD1 (6 bases). The CDR3 is made up of 14 amino acids. V gave up 3 bases and J gave up 4 bases, with 10 bases separating them. Germline V lookup: CDR1 MDHEN, CDR2 SYDVKM. CDR3 sequence reads: CASSLGGPGNTIYF. CDR3 sequence (DNA): TGTGCCAGCAGTTTGGGGGGGCCAGGAAACACCATATATTTT.

V gene TRBV18 combines with J gene TRBJ2-2, with no clear D. Germline CDR1 and CDR2: KGHSH and LQKENI. Trimming took off 1 base at V and 1 base at J, with 7 bases between the two ends. The CDR3 consists of 15 residues. Here the CDR3 DNA reads TGTGCCAGCTCACCACTCATAATGAACACCGGGGAGCTGTTTTTT. Residues: CASSPLIMNTGELFF.

V gene TRBV29-1 combines with J gene TRBJ1-1, with 9 bases matching TRBD1. In germline, CDR1 is SQVTM, CDR2 ANQGSEA. Losses at the gene ends were 7 bases for V and 9 bases for J; bases not matched to a gene: 9. The CDR3 sequence is 12 residues long. CDR3 region: CSATAGTGKAFF. The CDR3 DNA reads TGCAGCGCCACGGCCGGGACAGGGAAAGCTTTCTTT.

The V call is TRBV5-8, the J call TRBJ1-2, with D unclear. Looked up from germline, CDR1 is SGHTS and CDR2 is YDEGEE. V gave up 0 bases and J gave up 8 bases, with 11 bases separating them. The CDR3 is 13 residues long. The CDR3 region is CASSLALWWGYTF. Written as DNA, the CDR3 is TGTGCCAGCAGCTTGGCCTTGTGGTGGGGCTACACCTTC.

The chain links TRBV6-5 to TRBJ1-2; D not resolved. CDR1 and CDR2 (germline): MNHEY, SVGAGI. V was shortened by 8 bases and J by 10 bases, with 20 bases between the two germline ends. The CDR3 runs 13 residues. The CDR3 loop is CASGWGEGGIYTF. CDR3 DNA: TGTGCCAGCGGATGGGGAGAGGGAGGCATCTACACCTTC.

The chain joins TRBV3-1 (or the pseudogene TRBV3-2) to TRBJ1-2, with 8 positions matching TRBD1. This CDR3 has 16 amino acids. V lost 0 bases, J lost 7 bases, and 10 bases stayed unmatched. Germline lookup yields CDR1 LGHDT and CDR2 YNNKEL (reference sequence). The CDR3 region is CASSQDPARGQGGYTF. The CDR3 nucleotides read TGTGCCAGCAGCCAAGATCCGGCCAGGGGGCAGGGTGGCTACACCTTC.

CDR3 loop: CASSQAQGGTIIGNEKLFF. The DNA of the CDR3 is TGTGCCAGCAGCCAAGCCCAAGGGGGCACCATTATAGGAAATGAAAAACTGTTTTTT. This rearrangement joins TRBV4-2 to TRBJ1-4; 7 bases map to TRBD1. The germline V gene encodes CDR1 LGHNA and CDR2 YNFKEQ. The trim removed 1 base at V and 5 bases at J, leaving 16 bases unmatched. The CDR3 runs 19 residues.